A selection of T cell receptor beta chains follows, all from one sample in a study of cytomegalovirus exposure and HLA in healthy donors. Profiled with immunoSEQ multiplex PCR; TCRdb holds only in-frame clones, not every one. The table includes about 94,000 clones, 79% detected once. The sequenced material came from PBMCs. These receptors all come from a middle-aged woman in good health and CMV-seronegative. Both conserved end residues are part of each CDR3. D genes are given only for firm matches. Only some rows state a clone size, as once, few, many or a class for expanded clones.

CDR3: CASSLGPSTDTQYF
DNA: TGTGCCAGCAGCTTAGGGCCGAGCACAGATACGCAGTATTTT
D: .
J: TRBJ2-3
size: .
V: TRBV7-3

CDR3: CASSPNGGRGNTEAFF
DNA: TGTGCCAGCTCCCCCAATGGGGGGAGGGGGAACACTGAAGCTTTCTTT
D: .
J: TRBJ1-1
size: .
V: TRBV18

CDR3: CASKAGVTEAFF
DNA: TGTGCCAGCAAGGCGGGGGTTACTGAAGCTTTCTTT
D: .
J: TRBJ1-1
size: .
V: TRBV6-5

CDR3: CASSFQGRSGEQYF
DNA: TGTGCCAGCAGCTTCCAGGGTAGATCGGGCGAGCAGTACTTC
D: .
J: TRBJ2-7
size: once
V: TRBV7-8

CDR3: CASSLASDSSYEQYF
DNA: TGTGCCAGCAGCTTAGCCTCGGACAGCTCCTACGAGCAGTACTTC
D: .
J: TRBJ2-7
size: .
V: TRBV6-6

CDR3: CASSLDRLGTTTNEKLFF
DNA: TGCGCCAGCAGCTTGGACAGGTTGGGGACTACAACTAATGAAAAACTGTTTTTT
D: .
J: TRBJ1-4
size: once
V: TRBV5-1

CDR3: CASSSSAPTGGVNGELFF
DNA: TGTGCCAGCTCTTCTTCCGCTCCTACAGGGGGCGTCAACGGGGAGCTGTTTTTT
D: TRBD1
J: TRBJ2-2
size: once
V: TRBV18

CDR3: CASSKPSQGGPLHF
DNA: TGTGCCAGCAGTAAACCCTCACAGGGCGGACCCCTCCACTTT
D: .
J: TRBJ1-6
size: .
V: TRBV6-5

CDR3: CASSDRTEYQPQHF
DNA: TGTGCCAGCAGTGATCGGACAGAGTATCAGCCCCAGCATTTT
D: .
J: TRBJ1-5
size: .
V: TRBV2

CDR3: CASSLGRGAETQYF
DNA: TGTGCCAGCAGCTTGGGAAGGGGTGCAGAGACCCAGTACTTC
D: .
J: TRBJ2-5
size: .
V: TRBV7-2

CDR3: CASSLQMNTEAFF
DNA: TGTGCCAGCAGTTTACAAATGAACACTGAAGCTTTCTTT
D: .
J: TRBJ1-1
size: few
V: TRBV7-6

CDR3: CASSQGDRGYSYGYTF
DNA: TGTGCCAGCAGCCAAGGGGACAGGGGGTATTCCTATGGCTACACCTTC
D: TRBD1
J: TRBJ1-2
size: .
V: TRBV4-2

CDR3: CASSFPNEQFF
DNA: TGTGCCAGCAGCTTCCCTAATGAGCAGTTCTTC
D: .
J: TRBJ2-1
size: .
V: TRBV7-9

CDR3: CASSSPNDFGYTF
DNA: TGTGCCAGCAGTTCCCCGAATGACTTTGGCTACACCTTC
D: .
J: TRBJ1-2
size: few
V: TRBV5-4

CDR3: CAWSRGTGKGYEQYF
DNA: TGTGCCTGGAGTAGAGGGACAGGGAAGGGGTACGAGCAGTACTTC
D: TRBD1
J: TRBJ2-7
size: .
V: TRBV30

CDR3: CASRSGEFNTEAFF
DNA: TGTGCCAGCAGGTCAGGGGAATTCAACACTGAAGCTTTCTTT
D: .
J: TRBJ1-1
size: .
V: TRBV7-2

CDR3: CATSRGGGLGEKLFF
DNA: TGTGCCACCAGCAGAGGGGGAGGCCTTGGGGAAAAACTGTTTTTT
D: .
J: TRBJ1-4
size: .
V: TRBV15

CDR3: CASSQDLGGGAGETQYF
DNA: TGCGCCAGCAGCCAAGATCTTGGAGGGGGCGCGGGGGAGACCCAGTACTTC
D: .
J: TRBJ2-5
size: .
V: TRBV4-3

CDR3: CASSPLPRGRTNEQFF
DNA: TGTGCCAGCAGCCCCCTCCCCAGGGGGCGCACGAATGAGCAGTTCTTC
D: TRBD1
J: TRBJ2-1
size: .
V: TRBV6-6

CDR3: CASSLGQGTYEQYF
DNA: TGTGCCAGCTCACTCGGACAGGGAACCTACGAGCAGTACTTC
D: TRBD1
J: TRBJ2-7
size: .
V: TRBV18

CDR3: CASSLNPTGGAYPLHF
DNA: TGTGCCAGCAGTTTAAACCCGACAGGGGGCGCGTATCCCCTCCACTTT
D: TRBD1
J: TRBJ1-6
size: .
V: TRBV27

CDR3: CASSVAQGGTGELFF
DNA: TGTGCCAGCAGCGTAGCCCAGGGGGGCACCGGGGAGCTGTTTTTT
D: .
J: TRBJ2-2
size: .
V: TRBV9

CDR3: CAWSDSLRTVRYTGELFF
DNA: TGTGCCTGGAGTGACTCCCTAAGGACAGTAAGATACACCGGGGAGCTGTTTTTT
D: .
J: TRBJ2-2
size: .
V: TRBV30

CDR3: CASSLPNTGIWTEAFF
DNA: TGTGCCAGCAGCTTACCGAACACAGGGATTTGGACTGAAGCTTTCTTT
D: .
J: TRBJ1-1
size: .
V: TRBV7-9

CDR3: CASSPRQGHYEQYF
DNA: TGTGCCAGCAGCCCAAGACAGGGGCACTACGAGCAGTACTTC
D: TRBD1
J: TRBJ2-7
size: .
V: TRBV7-9

CDR3: CAWSPRDRGYYSNQPQHF
DNA: TGTGCCTGGAGTCCGCGGGACAGGGGTTATTATAGCAATCAGCCCCAGCATTTT
D: TRBD1
J: TRBJ1-5
size: few
V: TRBV30

CDR3: CASSPGVGTEAFF
DNA: TGTGCCAGCAGCCCGGGGGTGGGTACTGAAGCTTTCTTT
D: .
J: TRBJ1-1
size: .
V: TRBV7-9

CDR3: CASSSSGVAEAFF
DNA: TGTGCCAGCAGTTCCTCAGGAGTGGCTGAAGCTTTCTTT
D: .
J: TRBJ1-1
size: few
V: TRBV6-5

CDR3: CASSARRQANTGELFF
DNA: TGTGCCAGCAGTGCCCGAAGGCAGGCAAACACCGGGGAGCTGTTTTTT
D: .
J: TRBJ2-2
size: .
V: TRBV25-1

CDR3: CASSRRQETNEKLFF
DNA: TGTGCCAGCAGCCGGAGACAGGAGACTAATGAAAAACTGTTTTTT
D: .
J: TRBJ1-4
size: many
V: TRBV7-9

CDR3: CASSLGANTEAFF
DNA: TGCGCCAGCAGCTTGGGAGCGAACACTGAAGCTTTCTTT
D: .
J: TRBJ1-1
size: few
V: TRBV5-1

CDR3: CASSPGLAPDTQYF
DNA: TGCGCCAGCAGCCCAGGACTAGCCCCAGATACGCAGTATTTT
D: TRBD2
J: TRBJ2-3
size: .
V: TRBV5-1

CDR3: CASSRDGTGKSAEAFF
DNA: TGTGCCAGCAGCCGAGATGGGACAGGGAAGTCGGCTGAAGCTTTCTTT
D: TRBD1
J: TRBJ1-1
size: .
V: TRBV9

CDR3: CASSGGQGLETQYF
DNA: TGTGCCAGCAGCGGGGGACAGGGGTTGGAGACCCAGTACTTC
D: TRBD1
J: TRBJ2-5
size: few
V: TRBV7-6

CDR3: CAWSVGGGSNQPQHF
DNA: TGTGCCTGGAGTGTAGGGGGAGGGAGCAATCAGCCCCAGCATTTT
D: .
J: TRBJ1-5
size: .
V: TRBV30

CDR3: CSVDFQGQGADYGYTF
DNA: TGCAGCGTTGATTTTCAGGGACAGGGGGCGGACTATGGCTACACCTTC
D: TRBD1
J: TRBJ1-2
size: .
V: TRBV29-1

CDR3: CASSLVQGEAFF
DNA: TGTGCCAGCAGCTTAGTACAGGGTGAAGCTTTCTTT
D: .
J: TRBJ1-1
size: .
V: TRBV7-8

CDR3: CASSLEAGAGNTEAFF
DNA: TGTGCCAGCAGTTTAGAGGCGGGGGCAGGAAACACTGAAGCTTTCTTT
D: .
J: TRBJ1-1
size: .
V: TRBV28

CDR3: CASSQSGLRANYGYTF
DNA: TGCGCCAGCAGCCAATCGGGACTGCGAGCTAACTATGGCTACACCTTC
D: .
J: TRBJ1-2
size: .
V: TRBV4-3

CDR3: CASAQRGGQGETQYF
DNA: TGTGCCAGCGCCCAGCGGGGGGGCCAGGGGGAGACCCAGTACTTC
D: TRBD2
J: TRBJ2-5
size: .
V: TRBV9

CDR3: CASSTGLADSGRAQYF
DNA: TGTGCCAGCAGCACCGGACTAGCGGACTCGGGTAGGGCCCAGTACTTC
D: TRBD2
J: TRBJ2-5
size: .
V: TRBV7-6

CDR3: CASSIPAQYF
DNA: TGTGCCAGCAGCATACCGGCCCAGTACTTC
D: .
J: TRBJ2-5
size: .
V: TRBV27

CDR3: CASSDIAGANVLTF
DNA: TGTGCCAGCAGTGACATTGCTGGGGCCAACGTCCTGACTTTC
D: .
J: TRBJ2-6
size: .
V: TRBV2

CDR3: CASSSGQGAGNTIYF
DNA: TGCGCCAGCAGCTCCGGACAGGGGGCTGGAAACACCATATATTTT
D: TRBD1
J: TRBJ1-3
size: .
V: TRBV5-1

CDR3: CASSMAGAEQYF
DNA: TGTGCCAGTAGTATGGCGGGGGCCGAGCAGTACTTC
D: .
J: TRBJ2-7
size: .
V: TRBV19

CDR3: CASFGGPRGPSYSLHF
DNA: TGTGCCAGCTTTGGGGGGCCCAGGGGGCCCAGCTATTCCCTCCACTTT
D: TRBD1
J: TRBJ1-6
size: .
V: TRBV27

CDR3: CASSLGAETSNQPQNF
DNA: TGTGCCAGCAGCTTAGGAGCAGAGACTAGCAATCAGCCCCAGAATTTT
D: .
J: TRBJ1-5
size: .
V: TRBV7-8

CDR3: CASSLYVGFGDEQFF
DNA: TGCGCCAGCAGCTTGTACGTGGGTTTTGGAGATGAGCAGTTCTTC
D: .
J: TRBJ2-1
size: once
V: TRBV5-1